A selection of T cell receptor beta chains follows, all from one sample in a study of graft-versus-host responses after intestinal transplantation. The antigens of these receptors remain unknown. Generated by immunoSEQ multiplex PCR, the TCRdb table keeps only in-frame clones and is missing some. The sample includes about 88,000 clones, about 91% of them seen just once. The source was unstimulated CD4+ T cells sorted from spleen or lymph node cells, collected before transplant. The source of these receptors is a human donor who was the organ donor for an intestinal transplant. Both conserved end residues are part of each CDR3. The D gene is left open where the match is weak. Clone sizes are given selectively: once, few, many, or a class where the clone is expanded.

cdr3_length,v_call,j_call,clone_size,d_call,cdr3_aa,cdr3_nt
13,TRBV27,TRBJ2-5,NA,NA,CASSLGRGETQYF,TGTGCCAGCAGTTTGGGCAGGGGAGAGACCCAGTACTTC
12,TRBV30,TRBJ1-2,NA,NA,CAWIRGTYGYTF,TGTGCCTGGATACGGGGGACCTATGGCTACACCTTC
11,TRBV29-1,TRBJ1-1,medium-sized,NA,CSVPRNTEAFF,TGCAGCGTTCCTAGGAACACTGAAGCTTTCTTT
15,TRBV19,TRBJ1-1,NA,TRBD1,CASTPYRQGKTEAFF,TGTGCCAGTACCCCCTATCGACAGGGCAAGACTGAAGCTTTCTTT
15,TRBV19,TRBJ2-1,once,TRBD2,CASSFAWLADNEQFF,TGTGCCAGTAGTTTCGCCTGGCTAGCGGACAATGAGCAGTTCTTC
16,TRBV12-5,TRBJ2-3,NA,NA,CASGTRGLANTDTQYF,TGTGCTAGTGGCACGCGGGGGCTAGCGAACACAGATACGCAGTATTTT
15,TRBV11-3,TRBJ1-1,NA,TRBD1,CASSLVSTGGTEAFF,TGTGCCAGCAGCTTAGTTTCGACAGGGGGCACTGAAGCTTTCTTT
15,TRBV5-1,TRBJ1-2,NA,NA,CASSLATGLVAGYTF,TGCGCCAGCAGCTTGGCCACGGGACTCGTAGCTGGCTACACCTTC
19,TRBV28,TRBJ2-7,NA,TRBD2,CASSLVIAGDFWDRYEQYF,TGTGCCAGCAGTTTAGTGATAGCGGGGGACTTCTGGGACCGTTACGAGCAGTACTTC
15,TRBV5-1,TRBJ2-2,NA,NA,CASSFGGARSGELFF,TGCGCCAGCAGCTTTGGGGGCGCGAGGTCCGGGGAGCTGTTTTTT
21,TRBV9,TRBJ2-3,NA,TRBD2,CASSVEERGTSGGTRTDTQYF,TGTGCCAGCAGCGTAGAAGAAAGGGGGACTAGCGGGGGGACGAGGACAGATACGCAGTATTTT
14,TRBV27,TRBJ2-6,NA,NA,CASSFSSGANVLTF,TGTGCCAGCAGTTTTAGCTCTGGGGCCAACGTCCTGACTTTC
16,TRBV5-8,TRBJ2-3,NA,NA,CASSLGGRTITDTQYF,TGTGCCAGCAGCTTAGGAGGTAGGACCATCACAGATACGCAGTATTTT
13,TRBV6-6,TRBJ2-1,once,NA,CASTTSGEHEQFF,TGTGCCAGCACTACGTCAGGGGAACATGAGCAGTTCTTC
14,TRBV19,TRBJ1-2,NA,NA,CASLEQGQGTGYTF,TGTGCCAGTCTAGAGCAGGGCCAGGGGACTGGCTACACCTTC
14,TRBV2,TRBJ2-5,NA,NA,CASSGGQAFETQYF,TGTGCCAGCAGCGGAGGGCAGGCCTTTGAGACCCAGTACTTC
13,TRBV25-1,TRBJ1-2,NA,TRBD1,CASRGQGAYGYTF,TGTGCCAGCAGGGGACAGGGGGCATATGGCTACACCTTC
16,TRBV27,TRBJ2-1,few,NA,CASRLTGTPNYNEQFF,TGTGCCAGCAGACTCACCGGGACACCAAACTACAATGAGCAGTTCTTC
13,TRBV29-1,TRBJ2-1,NA,NA,CSARTTVYNEQFF,TGCAGCGCTAGGACTACTGTCTACAATGAGCAGTTCTTC
13,TRBV30,TRBJ2-4,NA,TRBD2,CAWKGLASNIQYF,TGTGCCTGGAAAGGACTAGCGTCGAACATTCAGTACTTC
17,TRBV7-3,TRBJ2-2,NA,NA,CASSLTGSRGNTGELFF,TGTGCCAGCAGCTTAACGGGATCCAGGGGAAACACCGGGGAGCTGTTTTTT
16,TRBV11-2,TRBJ1-5,NA,TRBD1,CASSQQGVGFNQPQHF,TGTGCCAGCAGCCAGCAGGGGGTAGGGTTCAATCAGCCCCAGCATTTT
14,TRBV10-1,TRBJ2-5,NA,NA,CASSERRGGETQYF,TGCGCCAGCAGTGAGCGGAGGGGAGGAGAGACCCAGTACTTC
14,TRBV5-4,TRBJ2-7,NA,TRBD1,CASSPGQGAYEQYF,TGTGCCAGCAGCCCTGGACAGGGGGCCTACGAGCAGTACTTC
13,TRBV7-2,TRBJ1-3,NA,NA,CASSFLSGNTIYF,TGTGCCAGCAGCTTTCTCTCTGGAAACACCATATATTTT
13,TRBV9,TRBJ2-1,once,TRBD2,CASSPGLAGSQFF,TGTGCCAGCAGCCCGGGACTAGCGGGATCCCAGTTCTTC
18,TRBV29-1,TRBJ2-6,once,TRBD1,CSVVTGTGVSLGANVLTF,TGCAGCGTTGTAACCGGGACAGGGGTTTCTCTGGGGGCCAACGTCCTGACTTTC
23,TRBV19,TRBJ1-2,NA,TRBD1,CASMVGAPFAATRTGQALLGYTF,TGTGCCAGTATGGTTGGGGCTCCCTTCGCAGCGACAAGAACCGGACAGGCTTTACTGGGCTACACCTTC
16,TRBV21-1,TRBJ1-1,NA,NA,CASSKAGGASNTEAFF,TGTGCCAGCAGCAAAGCCGGGGGGGCTTCCAACACTGAAGCTTTCTTT
16,TRBV11-3,TRBJ2-5,NA,NA,CASRRASAGFIETQYF,TGTGCCAGCCGAAGAGCCAGCGCAGGGTTTATAGAGACCCAGTACTTC
14,TRBV4-2,TRBJ2-3,once,NA,CASDSGLSTDTQYF,TGTGCCAGCGATAGCGGTCTCAGCACAGATACGCAGTATTTT
14,TRBV19,TRBJ1-2,NA,TRBD1,CASSLGQGRYGYTF,TGTGCCAGTAGTCTAGGACAGGGTCGATATGGCTACACCTTC
16,TRBV19,TRBJ2-6,once,TRBD1,CASRPQGATGANVLTF,TGTGCCAGTAGACCCCAGGGGGCGACCGGGGCCAACGTCCTGACTTTC
15,TRBV5-4,TRBJ1-1,NA,NA,CASSLSPTDNTEAFF,TGTGCCAGCAGCTTATCCCCGACAGACAACACTGAAGCTTTCTTT
16,TRBV5-6,TRBJ1-1,NA,NA,CASSLRWGGHHTEAFF,TGTGCCAGCAGCCTGCGGTGGGGGGGACATCACACTGAAGCTTTCTTT
16,TRBV7-2,TRBJ2-7,NA,TRBD2,CASSLDLLAARLEQYF,TGTGCCAGCAGCTTAGATCTACTAGCGGCCCGGTTGGAGCAGTACTTC
15,TRBV10-2,TRBJ2-1,NA,TRBD1,CASNSGQGGYNEQFF,TGCGCCAGCAACTCTGGACAGGGGGGCTACAATGAGCAGTTCTTC
13,TRBV19,TRBJ2-1,NA,NA,CASKGGGPSEQFF,TGTGCCAGCAAGGGGGGAGGGCCGAGTGAGCAGTTCTTC
15,TRBV7-9,TRBJ2-1,NA,TRBD2,CASALLAASYNEQFF,TGTGCCAGCGCCCTACTAGCGGCATCCTACAATGAGCAGTTCTTC
14,TRBV7-8,TRBJ2-7,NA,NA,CASSLISNTYEQYF,TGTGCCAGCAGCTTAATATCCAACACCTACGAGCAGTACTTC
13,TRBV28,TRBJ2-7,NA,TRBD2,CASSPGTRGGQYF,TGTGCCAGCTCCCCCGGGACACGGGGGGGGCAGTACTTC
17,TRBV9,TRBJ2-1,NA,NA,CASSVVPETRGLNEQFF,TGTGCCAGCAGCGTAGTCCCCGAGACTAGAGGGCTCAATGAGCAGTTCTTC
14,TRBV18,TRBJ2-3,NA,NA,CASSPPSTADTQYF,TGTGCCAGCTCACCACCGTCTACCGCAGATACGCAGTATTTT
13,TRBV18,TRBJ1-1,NA,NA,CASSPLRETEAFF,TGTGCCAGCTCACCGTTGAGAGAGACTGAAGCTTTCTTT
15,TRBV5-4,TRBJ1-2,NA,TRBD1,CASSLRDRVHYGYTF,TGTGCCAGCAGCTTGCGGGACAGGGTTCACTATGGCTACACCTTC
14,TRBV10-3,TRBJ2-1,NA,TRBD2,CAIRTSGGTFEQFF,TGTGCCATCAGGACTAGCGGGGGGACGTTTGAGCAGTTCTTC
15,TRBV6-1,TRBJ2-7,NA,TRBD1,CASSELKTGAYEQYF,TGTGCCAGCAGTGAGCTGAAGACAGGGGCCTACGAGCAGTACTTC
13,TRBV11-3,TRBJ2-5,NA,TRBD2,CASGLAGEETQYF,TGTGCCAGCGGTCTAGCGGGGGAAGAGACCCAGTACTTC
14,TRBV10-3,TRBJ2-3,NA,TRBD2,CAIGTSGSTDTQYF,TGTGCCATCGGGACTAGCGGGAGCACAGATACGCAGTATTTT